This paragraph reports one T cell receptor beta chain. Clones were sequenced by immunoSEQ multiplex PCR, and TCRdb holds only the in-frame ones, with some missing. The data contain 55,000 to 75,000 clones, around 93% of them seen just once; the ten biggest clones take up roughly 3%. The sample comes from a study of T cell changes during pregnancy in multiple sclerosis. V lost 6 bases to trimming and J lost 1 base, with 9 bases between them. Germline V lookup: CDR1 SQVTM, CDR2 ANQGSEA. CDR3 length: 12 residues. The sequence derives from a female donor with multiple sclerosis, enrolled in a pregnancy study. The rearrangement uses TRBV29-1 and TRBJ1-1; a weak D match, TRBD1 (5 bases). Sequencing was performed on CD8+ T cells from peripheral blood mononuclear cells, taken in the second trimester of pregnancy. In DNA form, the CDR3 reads TGCAGCGTACCCGGACAGAACACTGAAGCTTTCTTT. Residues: CSVPGQNTEAFF.